This T cell receptor beta chain came from a study of T cell changes during pregnancy in multiple sclerosis. Germline trimming cut 4 bases from V and 1 base from J; bases unmatched to any gene: 9. The CDR3 spans 16 residues. Per germline, CDR1 WSHSY and CDR2 SAAADI. This clone was observed a handful of times. Data came from immunoSEQ multiplex PCR; TCRdb stores just in-frame clones and leaves some out. The table includes 20,000 to 25,000 clones, approximately 86% detected once. The sample was CD4+ T cells from peripheral blood mononuclear cells, taken in the first trimester of pregnancy. The rearrangement joins TRBV10-2 to TRBJ2-5; TRBD2 agrees at 7 bases. The clonotype originates from a female donor in good health, enrolled as a control in a pregnancy study. The CDR3 nucleotides read TGCGCCAGCAGTGGGGGAGGTAGCGGGCCCCAAGAGACCCAGTACTTC. Its translation: CASSGGGSGPQETQYF.